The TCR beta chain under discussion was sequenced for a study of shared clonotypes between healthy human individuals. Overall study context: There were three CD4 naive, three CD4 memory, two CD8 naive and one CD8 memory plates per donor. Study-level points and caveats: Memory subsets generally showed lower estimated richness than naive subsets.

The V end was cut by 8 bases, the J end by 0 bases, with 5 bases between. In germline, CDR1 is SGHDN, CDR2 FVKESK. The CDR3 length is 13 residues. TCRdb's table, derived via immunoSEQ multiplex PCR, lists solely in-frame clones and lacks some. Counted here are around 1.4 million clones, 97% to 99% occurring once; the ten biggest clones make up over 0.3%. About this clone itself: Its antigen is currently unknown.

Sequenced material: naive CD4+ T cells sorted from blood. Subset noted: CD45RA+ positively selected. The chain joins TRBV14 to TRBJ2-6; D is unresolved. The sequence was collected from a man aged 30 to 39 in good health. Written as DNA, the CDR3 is TGTGCCAGCCTGTACTCTGGGGCCAACGTCCTGACTTTC. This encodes CASLYSGANVLTF.